This T cell receptor (beta chain) was retrieved from a study of OX40 agonist ivuxolimab in advanced cancers. The V gene lost 1 base and the J gene lost 0 bases, with 10 bases spanning the gap. The CDR3 contains 15 residues. The germline V gene encodes CDR1 SGHTA and CDR2 FQGNSA. Method: immunoSEQ multiplex PCR; TCRdb's copy keeps in-frame clones and lacks some. The sample has 30,000 to 40,000 clones; roughly 85% are singletons. Study results and caveats: Researchers report that CD8+ T cells had, on average, more expanded clones than CD4+.

This clone was seen a few times. What it binds is unknown. This same CDR3 is encoded by further DNA sequences in the sample. The sequence derives from an adult with an advanced solid tumor such as melanoma, head and neck, liver or kidney cancer. The chain employs TRBV7-2 and TRBJ2-7; perhaps TRBD2 as D (5 bases). The source material was CD4+ or CD8+ T cells sorted from blood, sampled in a trial of the OX40 agonist ivuxolimab. The CDR3, as DNA: TGTGCCAGCAGCTTAGGACTGGGGAGCTCCTACGAGCAGTACTTC. It encodes CASSLGLGSSYEQYF.